This is a list of T cell receptor beta chains from one sample in a study of somatic mutations in cytotoxic T cells in rheumatoid arthritis. Clones were sequenced by immunoSEQ multiplex PCR, and TCRdb holds only the in-frame ones, with some missing. Of approximately 7,000 clones listed, roughly 60% are singletons. The material sequenced was CD8+ T cells sorted from blood. All receptors derive from a woman in her thirties or forties in good health. Both conserved end residues are part of each CDR3. The order of the fields is D gene, clone size, J gene, V gene, CDR3 protein, CDR3 DNA. D genes are given only for firm matches. Expanded clones get a size class; other rows say once, few or many, or leave the size out.

d_call: TRBD1; clone_size: medium-sized; j_call: TRBJ2-7; v_call: TRBV7-9; cdr3_aa: CASSSGQGEQYF; cdr3_nt: TGTGCCAGCAGCAGCGGACAGGGCGAGCAGTACTTC
d_call: NA; clone_size: NA; j_call: TRBJ2-7; v_call: TRBV5-4; cdr3_aa: CASSQGREQYF; cdr3_nt: TGTGCCAGCAGCCAGGGGCGCGAGCAGTACTTC
d_call: TRBD1; clone_size: NA; j_call: TRBJ2-7; v_call: TRBV6-1; cdr3_aa: CASRLTGGAYEQYF; cdr3_nt: TGTGCCAGCAGATTGACAGGGGGAGCCTACGAGCAGTACTTC
d_call: NA; clone_size: NA; j_call: TRBJ2-3; v_call: TRBV11-1; cdr3_aa: CASSFLWSGSTDTQYF; cdr3_nt: TGTGCCAGCAGCTTCCTTTGGAGCGGTAGCACAGATACGCAGTATTTT
d_call: NA; clone_size: NA; j_call: TRBJ1-1; v_call: TRBV13; cdr3_aa: CASSAVQGGTEAFF; cdr3_nt: TGTGCCAGCAGCGCGGTACAGGGTGGCACTGAAGCTTTCTTT
d_call: NA; clone_size: NA; j_call: TRBJ2-7; v_call: TRBV7-9; cdr3_aa: CASSFRLSYEQYF; cdr3_nt: TGTGCCAGCAGCTTCCGACTGAGCTACGAGCAGTACTTC
d_call: TRBD2; clone_size: once; j_call: TRBJ2-7; v_call: TRBV13; cdr3_aa: CASSQRGGSNEQYF; cdr3_nt: TGTGCCAGCAGCCAACGGGGCGGGAGTAACGAGCAGTACTTC
d_call: NA; clone_size: NA; j_call: TRBJ2-7; v_call: TRBV28; cdr3_aa: CASSSIDSTYEQYF; cdr3_nt: TGTGCCAGCAGTAGTATAGACAGCACCTACGAGCAGTACTTC
d_call: NA; clone_size: few; j_call: TRBJ2-7; v_call: TRBV7-9; cdr3_aa: CASSFPGSGVDYEQYF; cdr3_nt: TGTGCCAGCAGCTTTCCCGGTTCGGGAGTGGACTACGAGCAGTACTTC
d_call: TRBD2; clone_size: NA; j_call: TRBJ2-5; v_call: TRBV5-4; cdr3_aa: CASSLVLAGVETQYF; cdr3_nt: TGTGCCAGCAGCTTGGTTCTAGCGGGAGTAGAGACCCAGTACTTC
d_call: NA; clone_size: NA; j_call: TRBJ1-1; v_call: TRBV7-2; cdr3_aa: CASSLAGGVEAFF; cdr3_nt: TGTGCCAGCAGCTTAGCGGGGGGCGTAGAAGCTTTCTTT
d_call: NA; clone_size: NA; j_call: TRBJ2-2; v_call: TRBV6-5; cdr3_aa: CASSYFRDGELFF; cdr3_nt: TGTGCCAGCAGTTACTTCCGAGACGGGGAGCTGTTTTTT
d_call: NA; clone_size: few; j_call: TRBJ2-1; v_call: TRBV11-2; cdr3_aa: CASSSDLTLNANNEQFF; cdr3_nt: TGTGCCAGCAGCTCCGACCTGACCCTGAACGCTAACAATGAGCAGTTCTTC
d_call: NA; clone_size: NA; j_call: TRBJ2-7; v_call: TRBV27; cdr3_aa: CASSSQGLKDYEQYF; cdr3_nt: TGTGCCAGCAGTTCACAGGGACTTAAGGACTACGAGCAGTACTTC
d_call: NA; clone_size: NA; j_call: TRBJ2-7; v_call: TRBV7-2; cdr3_aa: CASSDTYEQYF; cdr3_nt: TGTGCCAGCAGCGACACATACGAGCAGTACTTC
d_call: TRBD2; clone_size: NA; j_call: TRBJ2-3; v_call: TRBV7-6; cdr3_aa: CASSLFAGEIADTQYF; cdr3_nt: TGTGCCAGCAGCTTATTCGCGGGAGAAATCGCAGATACGCAGTATTTT
d_call: NA; clone_size: NA; j_call: TRBJ2-7; v_call: TRBV5-6; cdr3_aa: CASSHRAGYEQYF; cdr3_nt: TGTGCCAGCAGCCACAGGGCCGGCTACGAGCAGTACTTC
d_call: TRBD1; clone_size: NA; j_call: TRBJ1-2; v_call: TRBV6-5; cdr3_aa: CASSYGTGVSGYTF; cdr3_nt: TGTGCCAGCAGTTATGGTACAGGGGTCAGTGGCTACACCTTC
d_call: NA; clone_size: once; j_call: TRBJ2-3; v_call: TRBV7-6; cdr3_aa: CASSRRAPTDTQYF; cdr3_nt: TGTGCCAGCAGCCGCCGCGCCCCCACAGATACGCAGTATTTT
d_call: NA; clone_size: NA; j_call: TRBJ2-3; v_call: TRBV28; cdr3_aa: CASSTPRRRGDTDTQYF; cdr3_nt: TGTGCCAGCAGTACCCCTCGGAGGAGAGGGGACACAGATACGCAGTATTTT
d_call: TRBD1; clone_size: NA; j_call: TRBJ2-7; v_call: TRBV30; cdr3_aa: CAWSVGTGTHEQYF; cdr3_nt: TGTGCCTGGAGTGTTGGGACAGGGACCCACGAGCAGTACTTC
d_call: TRBD1; clone_size: NA; j_call: TRBJ1-1; v_call: TRBV5-1; cdr3_aa: CASSRWTGETEAFF; cdr3_nt: TGCGCCAGCAGCCGATGGACAGGGGAAACTGAAGCTTTCTTT
d_call: TRBD1; clone_size: NA; j_call: TRBJ2-7; v_call: TRBV6-6; cdr3_aa: CASSYWDRGDYEQYF; cdr3_nt: TGTGCCAGCAGTTATTGGGACAGGGGGGATTACGAGCAGTACTTC
d_call: NA; clone_size: NA; j_call: TRBJ2-3; v_call: TRBV10-2; cdr3_aa: CASSDRGTDTQYF; cdr3_nt: TGCGCCAGCAGTGACAGAGGCACAGATACGCAGTATTTT
d_call: NA; clone_size: NA; j_call: TRBJ1-1; v_call: TRBV23-1; cdr3_aa: CASSRRTSGHTNTEAFF; cdr3_nt: TGCGCCAGCAGTCGGAGGACTTCGGGACACACGAACACTGAAGCTTTCTTT
d_call: TRBD2; clone_size: NA; j_call: TRBJ2-5; v_call: TRBV5-6; cdr3_aa: CASSLGLAGERGETQYF; cdr3_nt: TGTGCCAGCAGCTTGGGACTAGCGGGAGAGCGGGGAGAGACCCAGTACTTC
d_call: NA; clone_size: NA; j_call: TRBJ2-7; v_call: TRBV6-6; cdr3_aa: CASSYPDYEQYF; cdr3_nt: TGTGCCAGCAGTTATCCCGACTACGAGCAGTACTTC
d_call: TRBD2; clone_size: NA; j_call: TRBJ2-1; v_call: TRBV27; cdr3_aa: CASRLAGGLNEQFF; cdr3_nt: TGTGCCAGCCGGCTAGCGGGAGGCCTCAATGAGCAGTTCTTC
d_call: NA; clone_size: few; j_call: TRBJ2-3; v_call: TRBV5-8; cdr3_aa: CASSLDDGSRDTQYF; cdr3_nt: TGTGCCAGCAGCTTGGACGACGGGAGTAGAGATACGCAGTATTTT
d_call: NA; clone_size: NA; j_call: TRBJ2-3; v_call: TRBV21-1; cdr3_aa: CASSKGGGGGGADTQYF; cdr3_nt: TGTGCCAGCAGCAAAGGAGGGGGGGGCGGTGGAGCAGATACGCAGTATTTT
d_call: TRBD1; clone_size: few; j_call: TRBJ2-3; v_call: TRBV29-1; cdr3_aa: CSVEGGQIGQYF; cdr3_nt: TGCAGCGTTGAAGGGGGACAGATTGGGCAGTATTTT
d_call: NA; clone_size: NA; j_call: TRBJ2-3; v_call: TRBV4-2; cdr3_aa: CASSQDQIRQYF; cdr3_nt: TGTGCCAGCAGCCAAGACCAAATACGGCAGTATTTT
d_call: NA; clone_size: NA; j_call: TRBJ2-7; v_call: TRBV7-7; cdr3_aa: CASSLATGQTYEQYF; cdr3_nt: TGTGCTAGCAGCTTAGCAACCGGACAAACCTACGAGCAGTACTTC
d_call: NA; clone_size: few; j_call: TRBJ2-7; v_call: TRBV11-3; cdr3_aa: CASSLGFRYEQYF; cdr3_nt: TGTGCCAGCAGCTTGGGCTTCCGATACGAGCAGTACTTC
d_call: NA; clone_size: NA; j_call: TRBJ1-2; v_call: TRBV5-6; cdr3_aa: CASSQGRDSGYTF; cdr3_nt: TGTGCCAGCAGCCAAGGCAGGGACTCTGGCTACACCTTC
d_call: TRBD2; clone_size: NA; j_call: TRBJ2-7; v_call: TRBV5-6; cdr3_aa: CASSTGLAGPYEQYF; cdr3_nt: TGTGCCAGCAGTACGGGGTTAGCGGGCCCCTACGAGCAGTACTTC
d_call: NA; clone_size: medium-sized; j_call: TRBJ2-7; v_call: TRBV7-9; cdr3_aa: CASSFNPYEQYF; cdr3_nt: TGTGCCAGCAGCTTTAACCCCTACGAGCAGTACTTC
d_call: TRBD1; clone_size: few; j_call: TRBJ2-1; v_call: TRBV6-1; cdr3_aa: CASSGVTGTADNEQFF; cdr3_nt: TGTGCCAGCAGTGGCGTCACCGGGACAGCAGACAATGAGCAGTTCTTC
d_call: NA; clone_size: NA; j_call: TRBJ2-7; v_call: TRBV27; cdr3_aa: CASSLSSTSLEQYF; cdr3_nt: TGTGCCAGCAGTTTATCGTCGACAAGTCTCGAGCAGTACTTC
d_call: NA; clone_size: medium-sized; j_call: TRBJ2-1; v_call: TRBV18; cdr3_aa: CASSPPVGLRREHEQFF; cdr3_nt: TGTGCCAGCTCACCACCGGTCGGACTCCGGAGGGAGCATGAGCAGTTCTTC
d_call: TRBD2; clone_size: NA; j_call: TRBJ2-1; v_call: TRBV28; cdr3_aa: CASRSAGPRDNNEQFF; cdr3_nt: TGTGCCAGCAGGTCAGCGGGGCCGCGTGACAACAATGAGCAGTTCTTC
d_call: NA; clone_size: few; j_call: TRBJ2-7; v_call: TRBV7-2; cdr3_aa: CASSSTTYEQYF; cdr3_nt: TGTGCCAGCAGCTCGACTACCTACGAGCAGTACTTC
d_call: TRBD2; clone_size: NA; j_call: TRBJ2-1; v_call: TRBV6-5; cdr3_aa: CASISGTSGYNEQFF; cdr3_nt: TGTGCCAGCATTTCCGGGACTAGCGGGTACAATGAGCAGTTCTTC
d_call: NA; clone_size: few; j_call: TRBJ2-7; v_call: TRBV11-2; cdr3_aa: CASSPPRTALYYEQYF; cdr3_nt: TGTGCCAGCAGCCCCCCCCGGACAGCACTATACTACGAGCAGTACTTC
d_call: NA; clone_size: NA; j_call: TRBJ1-1; v_call: TRBV6-5; cdr3_aa: CASSYFSTEAFF; cdr3_nt: TGTGCCAGCAGTTATTTCTCCACTGAAGCTTTCTTT
d_call: TRBD2; clone_size: NA; j_call: TRBJ2-7; v_call: TRBV7-9; cdr3_aa: CASSLPRLAGTAYEQYF; cdr3_nt: TGTGCCAGCAGCCTACCCCGACTAGCGGGAACCGCCTACGAGCAGTACTTC
d_call: NA; clone_size: NA; j_call: TRBJ1-1; v_call: TRBV7-9; cdr3_aa: CASSLSPSNRLPEAFF; cdr3_nt: TGTGCCAGCAGCTTATCCCCCTCCAACCGTCTGCCTGAAGCTTTCTTT
d_call: TRBD2; clone_size: NA; j_call: TRBJ2-3; v_call: TRBV5-4; cdr3_aa: CASSRAAGATQYF; cdr3_nt: TGTGCCAGCAGCCGGGCAGCGGGAGCTACGCAGTATTTT
d_call: NA; clone_size: NA; j_call: TRBJ2-3; v_call: TRBV7-9; cdr3_aa: CASSSSLWGSPTDTQYF; cdr3_nt: TGTGCCAGCAGCTCTTCACTCTGGGGTTCGCCCACAGATACGCAGTATTTT
d_call: NA; clone_size: NA; j_call: TRBJ2-7; v_call: TRBV5-6; cdr3_aa: CASSLTDYYEQYF; cdr3_nt: TGTGCCAGCAGCTTAACAGATTACTACGAGCAGTACTTC
d_call: NA; clone_size: NA; j_call: TRBJ2-3; v_call: TRBV29-1; cdr3_aa: CSVVSDTQYF; cdr3_nt: TGCAGCGTTGTTTCAGATACGCAGTATTTT
d_call: NA; clone_size: NA; j_call: TRBJ2-1; v_call: TRBV2; cdr3_aa: CASASAGPDEQFF; cdr3_nt: TGTGCCAGTGCTAGTGCGGGACCCGATGAGCAGTTCTTC
d_call: NA; clone_size: medium-sized; j_call: TRBJ2-1; v_call: TRBV27; cdr3_aa: CASSYGTRYNEQFF; cdr3_nt: TGTGCCAGCAGTTATGGGACCAGGTACAATGAGCAGTTCTTC
d_call: TRBD2; clone_size: NA; j_call: TRBJ2-3; v_call: TRBV28; cdr3_aa: CASSVLAGATDTQYF; cdr3_nt: TGTGCCAGCAGCGTACTAGCGGGAGCAACAGATACGCAGTATTTT